This T cell receptor beta chain was retrieved from a study of cytomegalovirus exposure and HLA in healthy donors. With 60 Vbeta and 13 Jbeta primers, the PCR was carried out. Sequencing was performed with immunoSEQ multiplex PCR; in TCRdb, only in-frame clones are kept and a portion is missing. Of approximately 150,000 clones in the sample, about 80% were seen once. Study results and caveats: TCR beta sequences numbering roughly 18,000 were associated with HLA alleles at 0.05 false discovery rate in a later analysis.

To note about this clone: The antigen is not known.

Trimming at V came to 0 bases and at J to 4 bases, leaving 14 bases not matched to a gene. The CDR3 is 18 amino acids. Germline loops: CDR1 SGHKS, CDR2 YYEKEE (reference sequence). The clonotype originates from a man aged 18 to 30 in good health and CMV-seronegative. V and J are TRBV5-5 and TRBJ2-5; 8 bases are shared with TRBD1. Material: PBMCs. CDR3 loop: CASSLELLTGGIRETQYF. CDR3 sequence (DNA): TGTGCCAGCAGCTTGGAGTTGTTAACAGGGGGAATTCGAGAGACCCAGTACTTC.